This T cell receptor beta chain was documented in a study of shared clonotypes between healthy human individuals. For the study at large: Donors consisted of two women and a few men between 18 and 49.

The assay used deep level. Sequencing was performed with immunoSEQ multiplex PCR; in TCRdb, only in-frame clones are kept and a portion is missing. The data contain about 2.5 million clones, roughly 92% of them singletons. Per the germline V gene, CDR1 is SGHAT and CDR2 is FQDESV (reference sequence). This CDR3 has 13 amino acids. Trimming left V 5 bases short and J 6 bases short, with 11 bases between. The source material was naive CD4+ T cells from PBMCs. The subset is: CD45RA+ positively selected. This chain connects TRBV11-1 to TRBJ2-1, with D unclear. This receptor was obtained from a man younger than 35 in good health. Some clones in this sample may be carry-over from other donors' samples. The CDR3 coding sequence is TGTGCCAGCAGCCCCGACGACCCCAATGAGCAGTTCTTC. Translated: CASSPDDPNEQFF.